Below are 22 T cell receptor beta chains sequenced from a single sample in a study of memory CD4+ T cells and cytomegalovirus serostatus. Single viable CD3+CD4+CD8-CD45RO+ cells were sorted as the memory CD4+ T cells. Generated by immunoSEQ multiplex PCR, the TCRdb table keeps only in-frame clones and is missing some. The table lists 40,000 to 50,000 clones, more than 65% of them singletons. Sequenced material: memory CD4+ T cells from blood. The receptors were sampled from an adult in good health and CMV-seronegative.

The rearrangement links TRBV7-2 to TRBJ1-3; a possible D gene is TRBD1 (6 bases). This CDR3 has 12 amino acids. The ends were cut back, 6 bases at V and 8 bases at J, with 11 bases in the middle. In germline, CDR1 is SGHTA, CDR2 FQGNSA. As DNA, the CDR3 is TGTGCCAGCAGTAGGGGGTTAGACACCATATATTTT. Translating gives CASSRGLDTIYF.

The CDR3 spells CASSYFERGDNEQFF. The CDR3 DNA is TGTGCCAGCAGTTACTTCGAGCGGGGGGACAATGAGCAGTTCTTC. The V call is TRBV6-5, the J call TRBJ2-1; the match to TRBD2 covers 9 bases. V gave up 1 base and J gave up 5 bases; unmatched junction bases: 3. The CDR3 is 15 residues long. Germline CDR1 reads MNHEY; CDR2 reads SVGAGI.

This chain links TRBV6-6 with TRBJ1-1, with D unclear. The germline gives CDR1 MNHNY, CDR2 SVGAGI (reference sequence). The CDR3 contains 14 residues. Trimming shortened V by 2 bases and J by 4 bases, and 11 bases separated the two germline ends. Here the CDR3 reads CASSYNWVSTEAFF. The CDR3, as DNA: TGTGCCAGCAGTTACAATTGGGTTAGCACTGAAGCTTTCTTT.

The chain is built from TRBV7-9 and TRBJ2-7; tentative D call: TRBD1 (6 bases). This CDR3 region has 12 residues. Trimming pared 6 bases from V and 3 bases from J, leaving 9 bases between. The germline CDR1 and CDR2 sequences are SEHNR and FQNEAQ (reference sequence). The DNA for the CDR3 is TGTGCCAGCAGTACAGGGTACTACGAGCAGTACTTC. This encodes CASSTGYYEQYF.

The V and J genes are TRBV9 and TRBJ1-3; D is uncertain. V was cut by 6 bases and J by 1 base, with 11 bases left in between. Germline V gene lookup returns CDR1 SGDLS and CDR2 YYNGEE. CDR3 length: 14 amino acids. The CDR3 region is CASTHGESGNTIYF. For the CDR3, the DNA is TGTGCCAGCACTCACGGGGAATCTGGAAACACCATATATTTT.

Only one count was recorded for this clone. The CDR3 here is CAIRAGSGANVLTF. CDR3 DNA sequence: TGTGCCATCAGGGCAGGCTCTGGGGCCAACGTCCTGACTTTC. The genes are TRBV10-3 and TRBJ2-6; no definite D call. Germline V lookup: CDR1 ENHRY, CDR2 SYGVKD. The CDR3 sequence is 14 residues long. The V and J ends lost 6 bases and 0 bases respectively, with 6 bases between them.

The chain combines TRBV15 with TRBJ1-2; unclear D gene. CDR1 is LNHNV, CDR2 YYDKDF, per germline (reference sequence). CDR3 size: 13 residues. The germline V and J ends were trimmed by 0 bases and 1 base, with 3 bases remaining between them. The CDR3 DNA reads TGTGCCACCAGCAGAGATGATAACTATGGCTACACCTTC. Protein: CATSRDDNYGYTF.

The V call is TRBV6-1, the J call TRBJ2-4; D is perhaps TRBD1 (5 bases). Germline V gene data show CDR1 as MNHNS and CDR2 as SASEGT. V lost 1 base, J lost 0 bases, and 7 bases lay in between. This CDR3 is 15 amino acids long. The CDR3 protein is CASSEGTIAKNIQYF. CDR3 DNA sequence: TGTGCCAGCAGTGAAGGGACAATAGCCAAAAACATTCAGTACTTC.

This clone showed up just once. This chain uses TRBV28 with TRBJ1-4; the D is unclear. The germline V gene encodes CDR1 MDHEN and CDR2 SYDVKM. The CDR3 runs 12 residues. V was pared by 2 bases and J by 6 bases, with 4 bases between. CDR3 loop: CASSLQDEKLFF. CDR3 nucleotide sequence: TGTGCCAGCAGTTTACAGGATGAAAAACTGTTTTTT. Combining the CDR3 with reference TRBV28 and TRBJ1-4 gives the whole variable domain DVKVTQSSRYLVKRTGEKVFLECVQDMDHENMFWYRQDPGLGLRLIYFSYDVKMKEKGDIPEGYSVSREKKERFSLILESASTNQTSMYLCASSLQDEKLFFGSGTQLSVL.

This rearrangement joins TRBV5-4 to TRBJ2-3; D not resolved. Germline V gene lookup returns CDR1 SGHNT and CDR2 YYREEE (reference sequence). The V gene lost 10 bases and the J gene lost 0 bases, with 18 bases spanning the gap. This CDR3 is 15 amino acids long. The CDR3 sequence: CAFSSTPLSTDTQYF. In DNA, the CDR3 is TGTGCCTTCTCATCCACCCCCTTGAGCACAGATACGCAGTATTTT.

The CDR3 here is CASTSGGEDYGYTF. In nucleotides, the CDR3 is TGTGCCAGCACCTCAGGGGGCGAGGACTATGGCTACACCTTC. The chain links TRBV28 to TRBJ1-2, with TRBD1 matching 8 bases. CDR3 length: 14 amino acids. The junction had 7 bases not matched to a gene; V was cut back by 7 bases and J by 3 bases. The germline CDR1 and CDR2 sequences are MDHEN and SYDVKM.

The chain combines TRBV4-2 with TRBJ1-2; D call uncertain. This CDR3 has 15 residues. The ends were cut back, 1 base at V and 5 bases at J, with 14 bases in the middle. The germline CDR1 and CDR2 sequences are LGHNA and YNFKEQ. The CDR3 here is CASSQALLDGYGYTF. For the CDR3, the DNA is TGTGCCAGCAGCCAAGCCCTACTTGACGGATATGGCTACACCTTC.

This clone is a singleton in its sample. This sequence joins TRBV10-2 and TRBJ2-1, with 11 bases fitting TRBD2. The CDR3 length is 15 residues. Per germline, CDR1 WSHSY and CDR2 SAAADI. V lost 7 bases and J lost 7; bases outside the gene matches: 9. The CDR3 loop is CASTPASGGWNEQFF. The CDR3 DNA reads TGCGCCAGCACTCCTGCTAGCGGGGGGTGGAATGAGCAGTTCTTC.

This clone was seen just once. The chain carries TRBV29-1 and TRBJ1-3, with D possibly TRBD1 on 5 matching bases. V was trimmed by 6 bases and J by 0 bases, leaving 9 bases between them. The CDR3 sequence is 13 residues long. CDR1 is SQVTM, CDR2 ANQGSEA, per germline. CDR3 loop: CSVGVTSGNTIYF. DNA of the CDR3: TGCAGCGTGGGGGTAACCTCTGGAAACACCATATATTTT.

The J gene is TRBJ1-6, the V gene TRBV4-2, with 7 bases aligning to TRBD1. Germline CDR1 reads LGHNA; CDR2 reads YNFKEQ. The V segment lost 0 bases and the J segment 7 bases; nucleotides outside the gene matches: 6. The CDR3 runs 16 residues. The CDR3: CASSQEGSGGNSPLHF. The CDR3 DNA is TGTGCCAGCAGCCAAGAGGGGTCAGGGGGGAATTCACCCCTCCACTTT.

J is TRBJ2-5 and V is TRBV5-8; the match to TRBD2 covers 14 bases. The J segment lost 1 base and the V segment lost 0 bases, leaving 2 bases of the junction unmatched. This CDR3 comprises 17 residues. Germline loops: CDR1 SGHTS, CDR2 YDEGEE. CDR3 nucleotide sequence: TGTGCCAGCAGCTTGGGACTAGCGGGGGGGGCCCAAGAGACCCAGTACTTC. Encoded protein: CASSLGLAGGAQETQYF.

Sample share makes this clone medium-sized (0.01 to 0.1%). The CDR3 loop reads CAIGTVNQPQHF. The CDR3 DNA reads TGTGCCATCGGGACTGTAAATCAGCCCCAGCATTTT. This rearrangement joins TRBV10-3 to TRBJ1-5, with TRBD1 as a possible D gene (5 bases). Germline CDR1 ENHRY, CDR2 SYGVKD. CDR3 length: 12 residues. The V gene lost 8 bases and the J gene lost 4 bases, with 9 bases spanning the gap.

This clone is a singleton in its sample. The chain links TRBV4-2 to TRBJ1-5; D ambiguous. V was shortened by 3 bases and J by 0 bases, with 6 bases between the two germline ends. The CDR3 loop spans 14 amino acids. Per the germline V gene, CDR1 is LGHNA and CDR2 is YNFKEQ. CDR3 region: CASSHGYSNQPQHF. CDR3 DNA: TGTGCCAGCAGCCACGGGTATAGCAATCAGCCCCAGCATTTT.

The sample holds one count of this clone. The V gene is TRBV7-6, the J gene TRBJ2-5, with 11 bases that match TRBD2. This CDR3 has 16 residues. V lost 6 bases and J lost 5; bases outside the gene matches: 11. The germline CDR1 and CDR2 sequences are SGHVS and FNYEAQ. The CDR3 coding sequence is TGTGCCAGCAGAGTAGCGGGGGGGCCAATGGAGGAGACCCAGTACTTC. Its translation is CASRVAGGPMEETQYF.

The chain employs TRBV7-9 and TRBJ2-2; 13 bases are shared with TRBD2. Germline V gene lookup returns CDR1 SEHNR and CDR2 FQNEAQ (reference sequence). The CDR3 loop spans 18 amino acids. Trimming took 5 bases from V and 4 from J; bases not matched to a gene: 10. Written as DNA, the CDR3 is TGTGCCAGCAGCCACCCTCCCGGGACTAGCGGGATCACCGGGGAGCTGTTTTTT. This codes for CASSHPPGTSGITGELFF.

This clone is medium-sized (0.01 to 0.1%) within its sample. The genes are TRBV7-9 and TRBJ1-1, with unresolved D. CDR3 length: 16 amino acids. V lost 2 bases to trimming and J lost 10 bases, with 23 bases between them. Germline CDR1 reads SEHNR; CDR2 reads FQNEAQ (reference sequence). CDR3 DNA: TGTGCCAGCAGCTTAAAGGTTGGATTTGGTCCCCCCGGAGCTTTCTTT. Its protein is CASSLKVGFGPPGAFF.

This sequence joins TRBV12-5 and TRBJ2-1; 7 bases map to TRBD2. This CDR3 comprises 15 residues. V lost 5 bases and J lost 8; bases outside the gene matches: 12. Per the germline V gene, CDR1 is LGHNT and CDR2 is FRNRAP. The CDR3 here is CASGGDYEPSYEQFF. CDR3 coding DNA: TGTGCTAGTGGTGGGGACTACGAGCCGTCGTATGAGCAGTTCTTC.